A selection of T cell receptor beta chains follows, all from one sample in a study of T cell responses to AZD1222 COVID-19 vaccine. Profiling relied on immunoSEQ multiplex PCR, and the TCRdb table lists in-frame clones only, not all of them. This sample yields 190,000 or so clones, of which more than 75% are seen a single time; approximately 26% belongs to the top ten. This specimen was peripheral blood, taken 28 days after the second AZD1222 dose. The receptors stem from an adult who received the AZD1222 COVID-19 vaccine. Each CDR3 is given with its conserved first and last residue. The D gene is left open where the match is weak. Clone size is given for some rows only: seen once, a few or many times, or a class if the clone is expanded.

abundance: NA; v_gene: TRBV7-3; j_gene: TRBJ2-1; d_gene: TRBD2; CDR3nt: TGTGCCAGCAGCTCCCTACGTCCTAGCGGGAGAAGTAACAATGAGCAGTTCTTC; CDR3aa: CASSSLRPSGRSNNEQFF
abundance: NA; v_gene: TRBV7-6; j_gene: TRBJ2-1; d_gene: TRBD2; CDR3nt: TGTGCCAGCAGCTTAGAACGGACTAGCGGTGGGAATGAGCAGTTCTTC; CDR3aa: CASSLERTSGGNEQFF
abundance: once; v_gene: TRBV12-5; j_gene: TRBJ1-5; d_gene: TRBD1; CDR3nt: TGTGCTAGTGGACGGGACAGTGAGCAGCCCCAGCATTTT; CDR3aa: CASGRDSEQPQHF
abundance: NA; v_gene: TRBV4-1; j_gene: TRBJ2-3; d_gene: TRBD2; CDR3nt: TGCGCCAGCAGCCAACTGGAACGGGAGGGTACGCAGTATTTT; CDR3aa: CASSQLEREGTQYF
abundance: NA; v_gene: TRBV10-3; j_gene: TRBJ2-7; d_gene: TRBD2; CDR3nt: TGTGCCATCAGTGAGCTAGCTAGCGGGAGAAACGAGCAGTACTTC; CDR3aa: CAISELASGRNEQYF
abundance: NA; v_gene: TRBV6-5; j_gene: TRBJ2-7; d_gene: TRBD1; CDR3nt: TGTGCCAGCCGGGACAGGGGGTACGAGCAGTACTTC; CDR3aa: CASRDRGYEQYF
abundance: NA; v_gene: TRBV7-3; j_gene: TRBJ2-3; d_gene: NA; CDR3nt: TGTGCCAGCAGCCCATCCTGGGCTGGCGATACGCAGTATTTT; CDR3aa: CASSPSWAGDTQYF
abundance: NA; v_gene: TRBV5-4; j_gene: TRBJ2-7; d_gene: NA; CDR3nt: TGTGCCAGCAGCCGGGACGGATTCTCCTACGAGCAGTACTTC; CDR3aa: CASSRDGFSYEQYF
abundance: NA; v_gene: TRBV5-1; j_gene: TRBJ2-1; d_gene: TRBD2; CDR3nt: TGCGCCAGCAGCCAAAACCCTATAGCGGGAGGGACCAATGAGCAGTTCTTC; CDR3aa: CASSQNPIAGGTNEQFF
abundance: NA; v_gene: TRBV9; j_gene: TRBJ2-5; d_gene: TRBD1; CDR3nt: TGTGCCAGCAGCATCGGACAGGGGGAGACCCAGTACTTC; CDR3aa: CASSIGQGETQYF
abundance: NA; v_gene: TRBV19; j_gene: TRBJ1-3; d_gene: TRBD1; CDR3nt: TGTGCCAGTAGCCGGGGGACAGGGTTCTCTGGAAACACCATATATTTT; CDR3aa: CASSRGTGFSGNTIYF
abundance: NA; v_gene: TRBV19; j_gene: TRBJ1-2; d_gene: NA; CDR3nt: TGTGCCAGTAGTATCGGACCCAGTACCTTGATTTATGGCTACACCTTC; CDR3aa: CASSIGPSTLIYGYTF
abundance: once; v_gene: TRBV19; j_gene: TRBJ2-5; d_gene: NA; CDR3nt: TGTGCCAGTAGTGTATCCGGGACTGCGGGAGAGACCCAGTACTTC; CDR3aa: CASSVSGTAGETQYF
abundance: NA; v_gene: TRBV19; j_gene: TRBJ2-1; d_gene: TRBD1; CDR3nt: TGTGCCAGTCGGCCGGGACAGGGTTACAATGAGCAGTTCTTC; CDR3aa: CASRPGQGYNEQFF
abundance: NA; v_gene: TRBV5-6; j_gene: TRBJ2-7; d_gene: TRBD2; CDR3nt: TGTGCCAGCAGCTTTCCGAGCGGGGGTTCCTACGAGCAGTACTTC; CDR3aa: CASSFPSGGSYEQYF
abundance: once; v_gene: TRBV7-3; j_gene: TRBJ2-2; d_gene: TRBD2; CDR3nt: TGTGCCAGCAGCTTAATCGCGGGAGGCGCGAACACCGGGGAGCTGTTTTTT; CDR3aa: CASSLIAGGANTGELFF
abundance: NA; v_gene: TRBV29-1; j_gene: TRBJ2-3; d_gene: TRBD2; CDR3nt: TGCAGCGTTGAGGGACTAGCGGGAGATACGCAGTATTTT; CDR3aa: CSVEGLAGDTQYF
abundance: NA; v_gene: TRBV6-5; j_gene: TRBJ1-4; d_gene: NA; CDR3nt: TGTGCCAGCAGTTACTCGAGAGGAGATGAAAAACTGTTTTTT; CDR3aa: CASSYSRGDEKLFF
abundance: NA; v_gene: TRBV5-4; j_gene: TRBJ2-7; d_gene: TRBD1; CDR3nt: TGTGCCAGCAGCCCCGGGACAGGGGGCGTATACGAGCAGTACTTC; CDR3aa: CASSPGTGGVYEQYF
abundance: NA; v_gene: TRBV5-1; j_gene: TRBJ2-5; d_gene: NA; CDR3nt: TGCGCCAGCAGCCCCGCAGTGGGGCCCCAAGAGACCCAGTACTTC; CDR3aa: CASSPAVGPQETQYF
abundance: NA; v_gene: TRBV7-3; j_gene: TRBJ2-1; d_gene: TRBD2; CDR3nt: TGTGCCAGCAGCTCGACTAGCGGGAGGGCCGGGGAGCAGTTCTTC; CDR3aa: CASSSTSGRAGEQFF
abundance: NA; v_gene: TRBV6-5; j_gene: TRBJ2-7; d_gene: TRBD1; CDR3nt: TGTGCCAGCAGTACCTTAGGACAGGAAGAAGAGCAGTACTTC; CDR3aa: CASSTLGQEEEQYF
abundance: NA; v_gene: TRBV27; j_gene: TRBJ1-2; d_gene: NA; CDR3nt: TGTGCCAGCAGCCCGGTCGGCCTGGATGGCTACACCTTC; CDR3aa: CASSPVGLDGYTF
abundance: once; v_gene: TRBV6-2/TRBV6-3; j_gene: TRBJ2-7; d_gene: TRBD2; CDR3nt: TGTGCCAGCAGCCGAGGGGCTAGCGGGAACGCCTACGAGCAGTACTTC; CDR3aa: CASSRGASGNAYEQYF
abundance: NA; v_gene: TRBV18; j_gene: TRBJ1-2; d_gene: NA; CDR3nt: TGTGCCAGCTCACAGACAGGCGCAAACTATGGCTACACCTTC; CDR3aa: CASSQTGANYGYTF
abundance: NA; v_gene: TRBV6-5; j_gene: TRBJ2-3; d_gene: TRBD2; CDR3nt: TGTGCCAGCGGGAGCGGGATTAAAGATACGCAGTATTTT; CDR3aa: CASGSGIKDTQYF
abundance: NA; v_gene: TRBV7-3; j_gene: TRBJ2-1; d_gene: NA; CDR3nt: TGTGCCAGCAGCTCTGACAATTACAATGAGCAGTTCTTC; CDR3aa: CASSSDNYNEQFF
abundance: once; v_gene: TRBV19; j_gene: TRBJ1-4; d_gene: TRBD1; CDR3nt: TGTGCCAGTAGTCCTGGGACAGGGGGAGAAAAACTGTTTTTT; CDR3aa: CASSPGTGGEKLFF
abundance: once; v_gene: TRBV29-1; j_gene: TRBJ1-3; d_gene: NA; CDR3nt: TGCAGCGTAGCCATCGACAGCGGAAACACCATATATTTT; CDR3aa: CSVAIDSGNTIYF
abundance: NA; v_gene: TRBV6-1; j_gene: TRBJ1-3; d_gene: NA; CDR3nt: TGTGCCAGCAGTGAGTCCGGTCTCCTCTCTGGAAACACCATATATTTT; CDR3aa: CASSESGLLSGNTIYF
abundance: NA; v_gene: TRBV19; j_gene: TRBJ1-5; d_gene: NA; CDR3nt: TGTGCCAGTAGTGGCACGGTAAATCAGCCCCAGCATTTT; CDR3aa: CASSGTVNQPQHF
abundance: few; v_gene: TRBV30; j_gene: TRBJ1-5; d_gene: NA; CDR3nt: TGTGCCTGGAGCCGCACCGGCAATCAGCCCCAGCATTTT; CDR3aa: CAWSRTGNQPQHF
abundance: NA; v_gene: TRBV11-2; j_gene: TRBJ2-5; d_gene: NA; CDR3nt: TGTGCCAGCAGCCCCCCTAAGGCGTACCAAGAGACCCAGTACTTC; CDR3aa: CASSPPKAYQETQYF
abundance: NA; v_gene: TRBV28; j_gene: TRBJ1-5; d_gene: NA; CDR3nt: TGTGCCAGCAGTTCTCCCCCCAATCAGCCCCAGCATTTT; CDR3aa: CASSSPPNQPQHF
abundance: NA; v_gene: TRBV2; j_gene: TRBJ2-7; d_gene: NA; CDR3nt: TGTGCCAGCAGTGTGGGGGGCTACGAGCAGTACTTC; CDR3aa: CASSVGGYEQYF
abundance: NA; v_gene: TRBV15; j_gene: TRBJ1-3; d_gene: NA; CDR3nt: TGTGCCACCAGCAGACCAGCCGGGACCCCGCTTTTT; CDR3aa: CATSRPAGTPLF
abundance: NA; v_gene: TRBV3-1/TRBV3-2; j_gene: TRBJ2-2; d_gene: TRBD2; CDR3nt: TGTGCCAGCAGCCGATTGAAGCGGGAGGATACCGGGGAGCTGTTTTTT; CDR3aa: CASSRLKREDTGELFF
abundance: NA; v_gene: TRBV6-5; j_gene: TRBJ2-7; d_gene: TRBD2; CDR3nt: TGTGCCAGCAGTTTAGGGACTAGCTCTCCCGAGCAGTACTTC; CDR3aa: CASSLGTSSPEQYF
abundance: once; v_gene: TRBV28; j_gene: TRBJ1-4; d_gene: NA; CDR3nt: TGTGCCAGCAGACCCTGGGGGCTAGGGCGCGATAGAGGAAATGAAAAACTGTTTTTT; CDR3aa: CASRPWGLGRDRGNEKLFF
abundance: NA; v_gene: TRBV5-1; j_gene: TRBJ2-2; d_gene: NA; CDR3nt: TGCGCCAGCAGCCCTGGGACGACCACCGGGGAGCTGTTTTTT; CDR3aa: CASSPGTTTGELFF
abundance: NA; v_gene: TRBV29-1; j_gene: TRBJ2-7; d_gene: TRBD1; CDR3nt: TGCAGCGCACGGACAGGGTATTTCTACGAGCAGTACTTC; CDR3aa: CSARTGYFYEQYF
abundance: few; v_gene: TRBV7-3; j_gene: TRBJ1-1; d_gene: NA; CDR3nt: TGTGCCAGCAGCTTAAGCTCCGGGATGGCCACTGAAGCTTTCTTT; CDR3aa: CASSLSSGMATEAFF
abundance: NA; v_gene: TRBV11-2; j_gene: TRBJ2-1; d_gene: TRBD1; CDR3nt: TGTGCCAGCAGCCGCCCGGGACAGGGGTACTATGAGCAGTTCTTC; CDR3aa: CASSRPGQGYYEQFF
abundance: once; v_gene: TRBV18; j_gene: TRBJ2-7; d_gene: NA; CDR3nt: TGTGCCAGCTCCCCAATTGGGACCGGCGACGAGCAGTACTTC; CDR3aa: CASSPIGTGDEQYF
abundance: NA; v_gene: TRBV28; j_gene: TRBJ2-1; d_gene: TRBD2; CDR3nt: TGTGCCAGCACTTCGGGGAGTAGCGGGAGGGCGATTGAGCAGTTCTTC; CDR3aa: CASTSGSSGRAIEQFF
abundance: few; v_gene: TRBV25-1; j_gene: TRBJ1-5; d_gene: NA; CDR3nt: TGTGCCAGCAGTGGGACAGTGCATGGTCAGCCCCAGCATTTT; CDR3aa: CASSGTVHGQPQHF
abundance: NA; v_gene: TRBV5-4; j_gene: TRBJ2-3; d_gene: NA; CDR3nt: TGTGCCAGCAGCTTGCGAGCAGGGTCGGCAGATACGCAGTATTTT; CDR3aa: CASSLRAGSADTQYF
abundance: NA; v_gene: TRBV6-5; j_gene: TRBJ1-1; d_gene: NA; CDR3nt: TGTGCCAGCAGCTACAGGGTTCTTGAGACTGAAGCTTTCTTT; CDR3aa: CASSYRVLETEAFF
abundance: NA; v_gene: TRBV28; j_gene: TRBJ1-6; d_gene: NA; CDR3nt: TGTGCCAGCAGTTTAAATAGGATGCCTTCACCCCTCCACTTT; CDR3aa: CASSLNRMPSPLHF
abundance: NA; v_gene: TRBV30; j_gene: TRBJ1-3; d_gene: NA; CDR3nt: TGTGCCTGCGGACAGAGCTCTGGAAACACCATATATTTT; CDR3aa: CACGQSSGNTIYF
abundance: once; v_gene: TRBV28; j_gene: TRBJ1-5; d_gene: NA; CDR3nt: TGTGCCAGCAGTACGCCTGCTCAGGGGCAAGGTCAGCCCCAGCATTTT; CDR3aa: CASSTPAQGQGQPQHF
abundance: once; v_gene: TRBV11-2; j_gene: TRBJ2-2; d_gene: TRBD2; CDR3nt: TGTGCCAGCAGCCTAGGGCTCCGGGAGGTCACCGGGGAGCTGTTTTTT; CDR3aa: CASSLGLREVTGELFF
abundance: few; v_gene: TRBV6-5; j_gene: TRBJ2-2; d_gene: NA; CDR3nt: TGTGCCAGCAGGCCCGGGGCCGGGGAGCTGTTTTTT; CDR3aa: CASRPGAGELFF
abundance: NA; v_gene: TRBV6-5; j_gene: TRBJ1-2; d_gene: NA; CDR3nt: TGTGCCAGCAGACAGGGAAACTATGGCTACACCTTC; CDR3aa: CASRQGNYGYTF
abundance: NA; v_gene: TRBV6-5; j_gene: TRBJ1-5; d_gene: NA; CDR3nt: TGTGCCAGCAGCCAGGTGAGGGGAGCCGGTCAGCCCCAGCATTTT; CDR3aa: CASSQVRGAGQPQHF
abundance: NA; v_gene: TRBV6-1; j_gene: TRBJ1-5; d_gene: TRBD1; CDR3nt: TGTGCCAGCAGTGACCCAGGGGGGAGCAATCAGCCCCAGCATTTT; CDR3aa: CASSDPGGSNQPQHF
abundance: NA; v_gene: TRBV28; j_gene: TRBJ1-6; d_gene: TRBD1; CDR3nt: TGTGCCAGTGACAGGGGGCTGGGTTCACCCCTCCACTTT; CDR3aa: CASDRGLGSPLHF